A single sample gave rise to the 19 T cell receptor beta chains below, sequenced in a study of beta chain features in type 1 diabetes. What was sequenced were expressed TCRB transcripts, since all of the isolated RNA had been reverse transcribed. The method was immunoSEQ multiplex PCR; TCRdb's version includes in-frame clones alone and lacks a portion of them. The sample records under 450,000 clones, over 12% being singletons. Sequencing was carried out using naive CD4+ T cells from blood. The receptors were gathered from a woman younger than 35 in good health.

This clone occurred a few times. The chain employs TRBV9 and TRBJ1-3, with 7 bases aligning to TRBD1. J was trimmed by 0 bases and V by 4 bases; bases with no gene match: 4. CDR1 and CDR2 (germline): SGDLS, YYNGEE. The length of the CDR3 is 15 residues. The CDR3 nucleotides are TGTGCCAGCAGCACCCGACAGGGCTCTGGAAACACCATATATTTT. Its translation: CASSTRQGSGNTIYF.

The chain carries TRBV7-2 and TRBJ2-1, with D possibly TRBD1 on 6 matching bases. This CDR3 has 14 residues. The V end lost 6 bases, the J end lost 5 bases, and 14 bases lay between the germline ends. Germline V gene sequence: CDR1 SGHTA, CDR2 FQGNSA. The CDR3 sequence is CASSPWGQNNEQFF. CDR3 sequence (DNA): TGTGCCAGCAGTCCTTGGGGGCAGAACAATGAGCAGTTCTTC.

This clone was detected a few times. The CDR3 region has the DNA TGCGCCAGCAGCTTGGAGGGACAGGAATACAATGAGCAGTTCTTC. It encodes CASSLEGQEYNEQFF. The rearrangement uses TRBV5-1 and TRBJ2-1, with 8 bases identical to TRBD1. The germline CDR1 and CDR2 sequences are SGHRS and YFSETQ. This CDR3 has 15 residues. J gave up 4 bases and V 0 bases, and 3 bases lay outside the gene matches.

This clone was counted between two and nine times. Other DNA sequences of this sample code for an identical CDR3. The chain has TRBV29-1 and TRBJ1-1; 10 bases agree with TRBD1. Trimming cost V 7 bases and J 4 bases; bases outside gene matches: 3. This CDR3 comprises 12 residues. The germline CDR1 and CDR2 sequences are SQVTM and ANQGSEA. The CDR3: CSAGQGSTEAFF. CDR3 sequence (DNA): TGCAGCGCGGGACAGGGGAGCACTGAAGCTTTCTTT.

The chain uses TRBV7-2 and TRBJ1-5; 8 positions match TRBD1. The CDR3 covers 16 residues. Trimming cost V 1 base and J 3 bases; bases outside gene matches: 5. Looked up from germline, CDR1 is SGHTA and CDR2 is FQGNSA. CDR3 protein: CASSLDPGGINQPQHF. DNA for the CDR3: TGTGCCAGCAGCTTAGATCCAGGGGGCATCAATCAGCCCCAGCATTTT.

This clone came up a few times. J is TRBJ2-1 and V is TRBV12-5; the D gene is possibly TRBD1 (5 bases). The germline V and J ends were trimmed by 0 bases and 2 bases, with 14 bases remaining between them. CDR1 is LGHNT and CDR2 is FRNRAP in the germline V gene. The CDR3 consists of 17 residues. The CDR3 bases are TGTGCTAGTGGTTTGGTATTAGGGGCTGCTACCTACAATGAGCAGTTCTTC. It is translated as CASGLVLGAATYNEQFF.

In its sample, this clone was seen a few times. V usage is TRBV4-3 and J usage is TRBJ1-2; a weak D match, TRBD1 (5 bases). The CDR3 spans 15 residues. V lost 0 bases and J lost 2, with 10 bases in between. Germline-derived CDR1 and CDR2 are LGHNA and YSLEER. Here the CDR3 reads CASSQDGRANYGYTF. CDR3 coding DNA: TGCGCCAGCAGCCAAGATGGCAGGGCAAACTATGGCTACACCTTC.

This clone was seen only a few times. The chain employs TRBV29-1 and TRBJ2-7; TRBD2 agrees at 14 bases. Germline CDR1 and CDR2: SQVTM and ANQGSEA. The CDR3 spans 13 residues. The ends lost 7 bases at V and 4 bases at J; junction bases unmatched: 3. The CDR3 DNA follows: TGCAGCGGGGGACTAGCGGGAGCTTACGAGCAGTACTTC. It encodes CSGGLAGAYEQYF.

This chain joins TRBV4-1 and TRBJ2-7; 9 bases are shared with TRBD2. J was trimmed by 2 bases and V by 1 base; bases with no gene match: 3. The CDR3 runs to 15 residues. CDR1 is MGHRA, CDR2 YSYEKL, per germline. The CDR3 loop is CASSQVAGVPYEQYF. CDR3 in DNA: TGCGCCAGCAGCCAAGTAGCGGGAGTCCCCTACGAGCAGTACTTC.

This clone was detected only a few times. The V call is TRBV25-1, the J call TRBJ2-7; a possible D gene is TRBD2 (5 bases). This CDR3 spans 15 amino acids. Looked up from germline, CDR1 is MGHDK and CDR2 is SYGVNS. Trimming left V 3 bases short and J 3 bases short, with 15 bases between. This chain's CDR3 is CASSDGSRGFYEQYF. The DNA of the CDR3 is TGTGCCAGCAGTGATGGATCTAGAGGGTTCTACGAGCAGTACTTC.

In this sample, this clone turned up a few times. CDR3 residues: CASSIRLGRYEQYF. Written as DNA, the CDR3 is TGTGCCAGCAGTATCCGACTAGGGAGGTACGAGCAGTACTTC. The chain employs TRBV27 and TRBJ2-7; TRBD2 is a possible D gene (6 bases). V was trimmed by 5 bases and J by 4 bases, leaving 15 bases between them. The germline CDR1 and CDR2 sequences are MNHEY and SMNVEV (reference sequence). CDR3 length equals 14 residues.

This chain links TRBV7-9 with TRBJ1-1; no reliable D call. With 5 bases removed from V and 4 bases from J, the gap between germline ends came to 14 bases. Germline V gives CDR1 SEHNR, CDR2 FQNEAQ (reference sequence). CDR3 length equals 14 residues. The CDR3 here is CASSPPGSGTEAFF. CDR3 nucleotide sequence: TGTGCCAGCAGCCCACCTGGCAGTGGCACTGAAGCTTTCTTT.

This clone was found a few times. The gene calls are TRBV29-1 and TRBJ2-7; the match to TRBD2 covers 10 bases. Germline V gene lookup returns CDR1 SQVTM and CDR2 ANQGSEA. This CDR3 contains 13 residues. J lost 5 bases, V lost 3 bases, and 4 bases had no gene match. Here the CDR3 DNA reads TGCAGCGTTGATCGGCTAGCGGGAGACGAGCAGTACTTC. As protein: CSVDRLAGDEQYF.

J is TRBJ2-3 and V is TRBV27, with 12 bases lining up with TRBD2. Germline CDR1 and CDR2: MNHEY and SMNVEV (reference sequence). Trimming cost V 6 bases and J 8 bases; bases outside gene matches: 15. CDR3 length equals 17 residues. This chain's CDR3 is CASRREGTSGFIGTQYF. DNA of the CDR3: TGTGCCAGCAGAAGAGAGGGGACTAGCGGGTTTATTGGTACGCAGTATTTT.

Here the CDR3 reads CASSQAGSYGYTF. The CDR3 bases are TGCGCCAGCAGCCAGGCAGGGTCATATGGCTACACCTTC. The chain employs TRBV4-3 and TRBJ1-2, with D possibly being TRBD1 (5 bases). CDR1 and CDR2 from the germline V gene are LGHNA and YSLEER. The length of the CDR3 is 13 residues. V lost 3 bases and J lost 5, with 10 bases in between.

The chain joins TRBV7-3 to TRBJ2-5, with D possibly matching TRBD1 (5 bases). Germline CDR1 SGHTA, CDR2 FQGTGA. The CDR3 covers 16 residues. Between the trimmed V and J ends, which lost 3 bases and 2 bases, there was a span of 16 bases. CDR3 nucleotide sequence: TGTGCCAGCAGCTTCTATGGCAGGGTCGGACAAGAGACCCAGTACTTC. Amino acids: CASSFYGRVGQETQYF.

This chain links TRBV29-1 with TRBJ1-2; D call uncertain. The V and J ends lost 7 bases and 2 bases respectively, with 11 bases between them. CDR3 length: 12 amino acids. In germline, CDR1 is SQVTM, CDR2 ANQGSEA. CDR3 amino acids: CSDRRQNYGYTF. The DNA for the CDR3 is TGCAGCGACAGAAGGCAGAACTATGGCTACACCTTC.

In its sample, this clone was seen a few times. The genes are TRBV28 and TRBJ1-5, with 8 positions matching TRBD1. V lost 6 bases, J lost 6 bases, and 4 bases stayed unmatched. This CDR3 contains 13 residues. CDR1 MDHEN and CDR2 SYDVKM come from the germline V gene. As DNA, the CDR3 is TGTGCCAGCAGCCGGGACAGGAGTCAGCCCCAGCATTTT. Amino acids: CASSRDRSQPQHF.

The chain has TRBV7-8 and TRBJ1-2; D ambiguous. The CDR3 has 14 amino acids. V lost 5 bases, J lost 4 bases, and 14 bases lay in between. The germline V gene encodes CDR1 SGHVS and CDR2 FQNEAQ. The CDR3 DNA reads TGTGCCAGCAGCCGGGTGGGAGCCTCCTATGGCTACACCTTC. Amino acids: CASSRVGASYGYTF.